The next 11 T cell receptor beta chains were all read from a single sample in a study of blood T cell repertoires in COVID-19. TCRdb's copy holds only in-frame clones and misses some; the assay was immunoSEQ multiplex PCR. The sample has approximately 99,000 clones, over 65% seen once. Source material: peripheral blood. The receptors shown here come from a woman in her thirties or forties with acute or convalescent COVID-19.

CDR3 nucleotide sequence: TGCGCCAGCAGCAGACAGGGGGCAGATACGCAGTATTTT. This translates into CASSRQGADTQYF. The rearrangement joins TRBV5-1 to TRBJ2-3; the match to TRBD1 covers 9 bases. CDR1 and CDR2 from the germline V gene are SGHRS and YFSETQ. This CDR3 comprises 13 residues. Losses at the gene ends were 4 bases for V and 4 bases for J; bases not matched to a gene: 1.

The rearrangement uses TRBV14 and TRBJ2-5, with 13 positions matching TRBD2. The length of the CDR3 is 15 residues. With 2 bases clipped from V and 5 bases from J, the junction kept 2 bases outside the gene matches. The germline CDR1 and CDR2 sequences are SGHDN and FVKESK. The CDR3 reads CASSQQLAGGETQYF. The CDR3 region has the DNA TGTGCCAGCAGCCAACAACTAGCGGGGGGGGAGACCCAGTACTTC. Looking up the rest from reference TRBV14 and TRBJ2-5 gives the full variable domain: EAGVTQFPSHSVIEKGQTVTLRCDPISGHDNLYWYRRVMGKEIKFLLHFVKESKQDESGMPNNRFLAERTGGTYSTLKVQPAELEDSGVYFCASSQQLAGGETQYFGPGTRLLVL.

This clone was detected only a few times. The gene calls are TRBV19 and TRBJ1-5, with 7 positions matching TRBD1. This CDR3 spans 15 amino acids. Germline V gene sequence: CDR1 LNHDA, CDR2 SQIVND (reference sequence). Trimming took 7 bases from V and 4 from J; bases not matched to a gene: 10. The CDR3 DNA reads TGTGCCAGTATCCAACATCAGGGGGGAAATCAGCCCCAGCATTTT. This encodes CASIQHQGGNQPQHF.

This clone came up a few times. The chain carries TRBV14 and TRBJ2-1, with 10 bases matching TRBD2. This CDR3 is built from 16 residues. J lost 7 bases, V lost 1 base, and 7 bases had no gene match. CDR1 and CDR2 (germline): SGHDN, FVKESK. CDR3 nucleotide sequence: TGTGCCAGCAGCCAAGTCGGACTAGCGGCACAAAATGAGCAGTTCTTC. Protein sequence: CASSQVGLAAQNEQFF.

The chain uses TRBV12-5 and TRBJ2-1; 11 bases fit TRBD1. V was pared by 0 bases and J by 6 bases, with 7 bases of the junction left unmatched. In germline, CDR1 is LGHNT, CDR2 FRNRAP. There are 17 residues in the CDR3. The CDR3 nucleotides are TGTGCTAGTGGTTTGGTACTGGGGACAGGGGGGGTCAATGAGCAGTTCTTC. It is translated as CASGLVLGTGGVNEQFF.

The CDR3 spells CASSLGTSGGTDTQYF. CDR3 nucleotide sequence: TGCGCCAGCAGCCTTGGGACTAGCGGGGGCACAGATACGCAGTATTTT. The chain links TRBV4-1 to TRBJ2-3, with 13 bases that match TRBD2. Germline CDR1 is MGHRA and CDR2 is YSYEKL. The CDR3 runs 16 residues. V gave up 4 bases and J gave up 1 base; unmatched junction bases: 2.

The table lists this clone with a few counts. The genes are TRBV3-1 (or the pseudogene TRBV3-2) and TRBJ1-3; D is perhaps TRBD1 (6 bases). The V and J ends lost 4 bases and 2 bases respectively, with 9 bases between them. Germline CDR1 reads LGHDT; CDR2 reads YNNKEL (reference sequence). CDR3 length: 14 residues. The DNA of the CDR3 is TGTGCCAGCAGCCTCCGACAGGCTGGAAACACCATATATTTT. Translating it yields CASSLRQAGNTIYF.

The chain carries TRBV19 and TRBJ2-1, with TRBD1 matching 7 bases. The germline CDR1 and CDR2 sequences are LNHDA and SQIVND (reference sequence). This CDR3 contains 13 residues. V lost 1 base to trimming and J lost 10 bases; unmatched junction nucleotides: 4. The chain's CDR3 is CASSIVGTDEQFF. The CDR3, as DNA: TGTGCCAGTAGTATAGTAGGGACAGACGAGCAGTTCTTC.

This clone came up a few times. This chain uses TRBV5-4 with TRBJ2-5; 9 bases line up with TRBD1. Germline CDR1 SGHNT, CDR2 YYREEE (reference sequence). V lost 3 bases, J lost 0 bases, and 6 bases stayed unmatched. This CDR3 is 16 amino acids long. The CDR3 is CASSYGQGRYQETQYF. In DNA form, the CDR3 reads TGTGCCAGCAGCTACGGACAGGGGAGGTACCAAGAGACCCAGTACTTC.

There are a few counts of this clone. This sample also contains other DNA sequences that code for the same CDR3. The CDR3 sequence: CASSPQGAAYEQYF. CDR3 DNA sequence: TGCGCCAGCAGCCCACAGGGGGCCGCCTACGAGCAGTACTTC. The chain recombines TRBV5-1 with TRBJ2-7; 9 bases align to TRBD1. V trimming: 4 bases; J trimming: 2 bases; junction bases outside the gene matches: 4. The germline gives CDR1 SGHRS, CDR2 YFSETQ. The CDR3 is made up of 14 amino acids.

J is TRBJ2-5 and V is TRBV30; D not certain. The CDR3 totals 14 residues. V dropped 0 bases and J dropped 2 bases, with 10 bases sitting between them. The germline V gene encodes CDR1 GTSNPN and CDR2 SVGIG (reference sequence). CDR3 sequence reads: CAWSVTLRQETQYF. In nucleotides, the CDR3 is TGTGCCTGGAGTGTAACCCTCAGGCAAGAGACCCAGTACTTC.